A selection of T cell receptor beta chains follows, all from one sample in a study of beta chain features in type 1 diabetes. Measured with immunoSEQ multiplex PCR; TCRdb has only the in-frame clones, and not every one. This table has about 370,000 clones, over 9% appearing once. The sample was central memory CD4+ T cells from blood. The receptors here all came from a young man with type 1 diabetes. The CDR3 runs from the conserved cysteine through the conserved F or W. A D gene is named only where the DNA matches it firmly. The size of a clone is reported for some rows only, either as once, few or many, or as a class for expanded clones.

-	TRBD1	TRBV6-6	TRBJ2-2	14	TGTGCCAGCAGTTGGGACAGGGCTACCGGGGAGCTGTTTTTT	CASSWDRATGELFF
-	-	TRBV2	TRBJ1-6	14	TGTGCCAGCAGTGAAGAACAGATCAGTTCACCCCTCCACTTT	CASSEEQISSPLHF
-	-	TRBV2	TRBJ1-2	10	TGTGCCAGCAACTACTATGGCTACACCTTC	CASNYYGYTF
-	-	TRBV6-1	TRBJ1-1	11	TGTGCCAGCAGTCCTCCGGGAGGGGCTTTCTTT	CASSPPGGAFF
-	-	TRBV5-6	TRBJ1-2	14	TGTGCCAGCAGCTTGCGTCAGGGGAACTATGGCTACACCTTC	CASSLRQGNYGYTF
few	-	TRBV4-2	TRBJ1-1	13	TGTGCCAGCAGCCAAGATATGAACACTGAAGCTTTCTTT	CASSQDMNTEAFF
-	TRBD2	TRBV7-6	TRBJ2-7	16	TGTGCCAGCAGCTCGGGGGGGACGGGAGGTATCTACGAGCAGTACTTC	CASSSGGTGGIYEQYF
few	-	TRBV7-3	TRBJ1-2	14	TGTGCCAGCAGCTCCAACCCTGGAACCTATGGCTACACCTTC	CASSSNPGTYGYTF
-	-	TRBV18	TRBJ1-2	14	TGTGCCAGCTCACCATTGGCCAGGGGTTACGGCTACACCTTC	CASSPLARGYGYTF
few	-	TRBV11-2	TRBJ2-7	12	TGTGCCAGCAGCTTACACACCCGCGAGCAGTACTTC	CASSLHTREQYF
few	TRBD2	TRBV28	TRBJ2-7	14	TGTGCCAGCAGTCGGACTAGCGGGCTCTACGAGCAGTACTTC	CASSRTSGLYEQYF
-	-	TRBV20-1	TRBJ1-2	11	TGCAGTGCCGCAGGCTCCTATGGCTACACCTTC	CSAAGSYGYTF
many	TRBD2	TRBV9	TRBJ2-1	14	TGTGCCAGCAGCGGGACTAGCGGATACAATGAGCAGTTCTTC	CASSGTSGYNEQFF
few	-	TRBV5-1	TRBJ2-6	18	TGCGCCAGCAGCTGGGGCGGGGCCCCTAATTCTGGGGCCAACGTCCTGACTTTC	CASSWGGAPNSGANVLTF
-	TRBD2	TRBV11-1	TRBJ2-5	14	TGTGCCAGCAGCTTAGAGCGGGACTCAGAGACCCAGTACTTC	CASSLERDSETQYF
few	-	TRBV4-2	TRBJ2-3	13	TGTGCCAGCAGCCAGGCTCTAGCTGATACGCAGTATTTT	CASSQALADTQYF
many	-	TRBV2	TRBJ2-1	11	TGTGCCAGCAGTCGGTACAATGAGCAGTTCTTC	CASSRYNEQFF
few	TRBD1	TRBV6-1	TRBJ1-1	14	TGTGCCAGCAGGATGGGACAGCCGAACACTGAAGCTTTCTTT	CASRMGQPNTEAFF
many	TRBD2	TRBV15	TRBJ2-5	16	TGTGCCACCAGCAGAGTAGCGGGAGGCGGGGAAGAGACCCAGTACTTC	CATSRVAGGGEETQYF
-	TRBD1	TRBV2	TRBJ1-2	13	TGTGCCAGCAGGATTGGGACAGGGACAGGCTACACCTTC	CASRIGTGTGYTF
-	-	TRBV11-2	TRBJ1-2	13	TGTGCCAGCGGCTACAGGGTAGACTATGGCTACACCTTC	CASGYRVDYGYTF
-	-	TRBV30	TRBJ2-5	13	TGTGCCTGGAGTGTACTGGCAGAAGAGACCCAGTACTTC	CAWSVLAEETQYF
few	-	TRBV19	TRBJ2-3	12	TGTGCCAGTAGTCGTAGCGGAGATACGCAGTATTTT	CASSRSGDTQYF
few	TRBD1	TRBV25-1	TRBJ2-1	13	TGTGCCAGCAGTCCCCAGGGGGCGCGTGAGCAGTTCTTC	CASSPQGAREQFF
-	-	TRBV7-9	TRBJ1-1	14	TGTGCCAGCAGCTTACACAGCGGGAACACTGAAGCTTTCTTT	CASSLHSGNTEAFF
-	-	TRBV23-1	TRBJ2-2	17	-	CASSHRLTLKTPGSCFF
-	TRBD1	TRBV29-1	TRBJ2-7	13	TGCAGCGTTTCCCGGACAGGGTTCGACGAGCAGTACTTC	CSVSRTGFDEQYF
medium-sized	-	TRBV29-1	TRBJ1-2	10	TGCAGCGCCGGGTCCTATGGCTACACCTTC	CSAGSYGYTF
-	-	TRBV5-1	TRBJ1-2	15	TGCGCCAGCAGCTTGGAGGGGCAGGCTAACTATGGCTACACCTTC	CASSLEGQANYGYTF
few	TRBD1	TRBV6-5	TRBJ2-1	14	TGTGCCAGCAGAACGCGGGACAGGGTCAATGAGCAGTTCTTC	CASRTRDRVNEQFF
few	-	TRBV19	TRBJ2-5	15	TGTGCCAGTAGTATAGAGGGCAGCAACCAAGAGACCCAGTACTTC	CASSIEGSNQETQYF
-	-	TRBV27	TRBJ1-3	13	TGTGCCAGCAGTCAGTCAGATGGAAACACCATATATTTT	CASSQSDGNTIYF
-	-	TRBV6-5	TRBJ2-5	13	TGTGCCAGCAGCGTGGGGTGGAAAGAGACCCAGTACTTC	CASSVGWKETQYF
-	TRBD1	TRBV18	TRBJ1-2	15	TGTGCCAGCTCACCACCGGGACAGAGCTTCTATGGCTACACCTTC	CASSPPGQSFYGYTF
-	TRBD1	TRBV5-1	TRBJ1-3	16	TGCGCCAGCAGCCCACAGGGACAGGGCACTGGAAACACCATATATTTT	CASSPQGQGTGNTIYF
few	-	TRBV28	TRBJ1-1	15	TGTGCCAGCAGTTCATCAGCTACTCCTCGAGCTGAAGCTTTCTTT	CASSSSATPRAEAFF
-	TRBD2	TRBV28	TRBJ2-2	15	TGTGCCAGCAGTACCCTAGCGGGAGGAGCCGGGGAGCTGTTTTTT	CASSTLAGGAGELFF
few	-	TRBV7-6	TRBJ2-7	14	TGTGCCAGCAGCTTAGCGCCAGGGCAGACCGAGCAGTACTTC	CASSLAPGQTEQYF
-	TRBD2	TRBV11-2	TRBJ2-1	18	TGTGCCAGCAGCCCCAGGACTAGCGGGAGGGATTTTTTGGTTGAGCAGTTCTTC	CASSPRTSGRDFLVEQFF
few	-	TRBV5-1	TRBJ2-7	13	TGCGCCAGCAGCTTGGATACAGTCTACGAGCAGTACTTC	CASSLDTVYEQYF
-	-	TRBV29-1	TRBJ2-2	15	TGCAGCGTTGAAGAGCCGGGACTTTACACCGGGGAGCTGTTTTTT	CSVEEPGLYTGELFF
many	-	TRBV2	TRBJ2-2	10	TGTGCCAGCAGTCTGGGGGAGCTGTTTTTT	CASSLGELFF
few	-	TRBV5-1	TRBJ2-2	15	TGCGCCAGCAGCTTCGGGACTCAGAACACCGGGGAGCTGTTTTTT	CASSFGTQNTGELFF
many	-	TRBV7-9	TRBJ2-1	15	TGTGCCAGCAGCCTCGGGACCGCCGCGGGCGATGAGCAGTTCTTC	CASSLGTAAGDEQFF
many	-	TRBV28	TRBJ2-1	14	TGTGCCAGCAGTTTAGAATCGGCGCAAAATGAGCAGTTCTTC	CASSLESAQNEQFF
few	-	TRBV25-1	TRBJ2-1	16	TGTGCCAGCAGTGACCACGGACGGGGCTCCTACAATGAGCAGTTCTTC	CASSDHGRGSYNEQFF
few	-	TRBV9	TRBJ2-5	15	TGTGCCAGCAGCCCCTGGCGGGGGCCGGGAGAGACCCAGTACTTC	CASSPWRGPGETQYF
many	TRBD1	TRBV10-3	TRBJ2-5	14	TGTGCCATCAGTGGGACAGGGAAGGAGGAGACCCAGTACTTC	CAISGTGKEETQYF
-	-	TRBV5-1	TRBJ2-5	15	TGCGCCAGCAGCTTGGGCCGGGGGCCGGGGGAGACCCAGTACTTC	CASSLGRGPGETQYF
-	-	TRBV5-1	TRBJ1-4	14	TGCGCCAGCAGCTTCGGGGAAACTAATGAAAAACTGTTTTTT	CASSFGETNEKLFF
many	-	TRBV29-1	TRBJ2-7	14	TGCAGCGCCCTAGTGGGGGCAAAGCGTGGCGAGCAGTACTTC	CSALVGAKRGEQYF
many	TRBD2	TRBV5-6	TRBJ2-1	15	TGTGCCAGCAGCTTGAGCGGGAGGGCTTCTAATGAGCAGTTCTTC	CASSLSGRASNEQFF
many	-	TRBV14	TRBJ2-7	13	TGTGCCAGCAGCTTAATTCAGGGCTACGAGCAGTACTTC	CASSLIQGYEQYF
-	TRBD1	TRBV14	TRBJ1-5	15	TGTGCCAGCAGCCAAGGACAGGGGACCGATCAGCCCCAGCATTTT	CASSQGQGTDQPQHF
few	-	TRBV10-2	TRBJ1-1	15	TGCGCCAGCAAGACAGCTAACAGGTTGAACACTGAAGCTTTCTTT	CASKTANRLNTEAFF
-	TRBD2	TRBV2	TRBJ2-1	15	TGTGCCATCAAGTCGGGAGCGGGAGTAGGCGATGAGCAGTTCTTC	CAIKSGAGVGDEQFF
few	TRBD2	TRBV18	TRBJ2-1	14	TGTGCCAGCTCACCAGGACTAGCTGAGAATGAGCAGTTCTTC	CASSPGLAENEQFF
few	-	TRBV5-1	TRBJ1-1	13	TGCGCCAGCAGCTCTCCGGGACCCTCAAGGGCTTTCTTT	CASSSPGPSRAFF
-	-	TRBV7-8	TRBJ1-1	16	TGTGCCAGCAGCTTAGCCCGGACTACCCTGAACACTGAAGCTTTCTTT	CASSLARTTLNTEAFF
many	-	TRBV5-6	TRBJ2-5	14	TGTGCCACGTATAACTGGGGACACCAAGAGACCCAGTACTTC	CATYNWGHQETQYF